This record covers a single T cell receptor (beta chain). This entry comes from a study of blood T cell repertoires in COVID-19. Study at large: Acute-phase and convalescent COVID-19 samples originated in the United States, Italy and Spain. PBMCs, B-cell-depleted T cells, or T cells were the source of the cDNA or gDNA that made up the material.

Authors' data handling: Counts of nucleated cells, estimated from reference gene primer amplification, were obtained. Measured with immunoSEQ multiplex PCR; TCRdb has only the in-frame clones, and not every one. The DNA was the basis for D and trimming; V, J and clone size are from that table. Of 150,000 to 200,000 clones in the sample, roughly 87% were seen once. From germline, CDR1 is KGHDR and CDR2 SFDVKD. The CDR3 has 12 amino acids. Trimming left V 9 bases short and J 5 bases short, with 13 bases between. Sequenced: peripheral blood. This clonotype was sampled from a human donor in a cohort sampled during active COVID-19. The chain carries TRBV24-1 and TRBJ2-7; D possibly corresponds to TRBD1 (6 bases). CDR3 sequence: CATSSRGNEQYF. For the CDR3, the DNA is TGTGCCACCTCATCCAGGGGCAACGAGCAGTACTTC.